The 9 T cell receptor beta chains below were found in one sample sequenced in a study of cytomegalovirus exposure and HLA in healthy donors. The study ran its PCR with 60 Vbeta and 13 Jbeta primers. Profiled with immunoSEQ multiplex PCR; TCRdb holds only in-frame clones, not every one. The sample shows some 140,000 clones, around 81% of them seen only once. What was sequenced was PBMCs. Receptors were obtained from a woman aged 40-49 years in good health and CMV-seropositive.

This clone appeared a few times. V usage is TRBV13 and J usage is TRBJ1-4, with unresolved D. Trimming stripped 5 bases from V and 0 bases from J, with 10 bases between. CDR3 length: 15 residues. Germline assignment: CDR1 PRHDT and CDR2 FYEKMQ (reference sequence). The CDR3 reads CASSQRATTNEKLFF. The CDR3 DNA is TGTGCCAGCAGCCAGCGGGCAACAACTAATGAAAAACTGTTTTTT. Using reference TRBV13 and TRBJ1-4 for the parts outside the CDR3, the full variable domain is AAGVIQSPRHLIKEKRETATLKCYPIPRHDTVYWYQQGPGQDPQFLISFYEKMQSDKGSIPDRFSAQQFSDYHSELNMSSLELGDSALYFCASSQRATTNEKLFFGSGTQLSVL.

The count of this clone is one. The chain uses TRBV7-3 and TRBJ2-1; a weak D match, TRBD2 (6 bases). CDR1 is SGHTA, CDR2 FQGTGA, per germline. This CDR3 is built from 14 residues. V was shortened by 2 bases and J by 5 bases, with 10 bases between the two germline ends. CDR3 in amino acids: CASSLSPSDNEQFF. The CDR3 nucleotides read TGTGCCAGCAGCTTATCCCCTAGCGACAATGAGCAGTTCTTC.

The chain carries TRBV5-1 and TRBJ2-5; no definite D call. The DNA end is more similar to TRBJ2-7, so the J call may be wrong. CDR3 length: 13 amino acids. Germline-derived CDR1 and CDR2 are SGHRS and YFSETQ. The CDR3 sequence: CASSESPISEQYF. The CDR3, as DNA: TGCGCCAGCAGTGAGTCTCCCATCTCCGAGCAGTACTTC.

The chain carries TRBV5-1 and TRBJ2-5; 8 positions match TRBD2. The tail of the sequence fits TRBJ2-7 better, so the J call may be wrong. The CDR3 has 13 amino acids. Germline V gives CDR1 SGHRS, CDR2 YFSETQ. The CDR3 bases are TGCGCCAGCAGCAGGACTAGCCCCTACGAGCAGTACTTC. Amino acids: CASSRTSPYEQYF.

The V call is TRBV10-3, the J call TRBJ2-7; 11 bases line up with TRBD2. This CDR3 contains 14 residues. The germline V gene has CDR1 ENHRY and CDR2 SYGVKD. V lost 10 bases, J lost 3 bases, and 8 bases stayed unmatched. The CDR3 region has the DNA TGTGCCACGGCCCTAGCGGGAGGAGACTACGAGCAGTACTTC. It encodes CATALAGGDYEQYF.

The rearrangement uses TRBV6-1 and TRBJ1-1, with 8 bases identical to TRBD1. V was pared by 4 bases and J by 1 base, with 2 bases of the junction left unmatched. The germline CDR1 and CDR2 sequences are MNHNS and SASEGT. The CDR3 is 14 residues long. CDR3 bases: TGTGCCAGCAGTGGACAGGGGTGGAACACTGAAGCTTTCTTT. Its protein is CASSGQGWNTEAFF.

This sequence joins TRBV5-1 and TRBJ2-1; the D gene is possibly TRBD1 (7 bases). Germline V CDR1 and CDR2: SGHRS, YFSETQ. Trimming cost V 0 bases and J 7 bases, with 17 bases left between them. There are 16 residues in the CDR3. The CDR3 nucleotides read TGCGCCAGCAGCTTGGCGATACGGACAGGAGGGAATGAGCAGTTCTTC. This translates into CASSLAIRTGGNEQFF.

This CDR3 is CASSQTSDTPSVNEQFF. CDR3 sequence (DNA): TGCGCCAGCAGCCAAACGTCTGATACTCCTTCGGTCAATGAGCAGTTCTTC. The chain joins TRBV4-1 to TRBJ2-1, with D uncertain. The V gene lost 2 bases and the J gene lost 6 bases, with 20 bases spanning the gap. CDR3 length equals 17 residues. Germline V lookup: CDR1 MGHRA, CDR2 YSYEKL.

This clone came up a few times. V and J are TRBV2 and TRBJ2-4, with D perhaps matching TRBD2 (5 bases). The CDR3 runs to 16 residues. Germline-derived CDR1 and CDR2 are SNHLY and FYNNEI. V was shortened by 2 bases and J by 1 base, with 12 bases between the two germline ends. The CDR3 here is CASSESWEMAKNIQYF. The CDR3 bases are TGTGCCAGCAGTGAATCGTGGGAGATGGCCAAAAACATTCAGTACTTC. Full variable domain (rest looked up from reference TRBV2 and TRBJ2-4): EPEVTQTPSHQVTQMGQEVILRCVPISNHLYFYWYRQILGQKVEFLVSFYNNEISEKSEIFDDQFSVERPDGSNFTLKIRSTKLEDSAMYFCASSESWEMAKNIQYFGAGTRLSVL.